A single sample gave rise to the 15 T cell receptor beta chains below, sequenced in a study of cytomegalovirus exposure and HLA in healthy donors. The study ran its PCR with 60 Vbeta and 13 Jbeta primers. Measured with immunoSEQ multiplex PCR; TCRdb has only the in-frame clones, and not every one. The ten most abundant clones cover about 1.6% of a sample with about 130,000 clones. The specimen sequenced was PBMCs. The source is a middle-aged woman in good health and CMV-seronegative.

CDR3: CASSRGGQETQYF. The CDR3 DNA reads as TGTGCCAGCAGTCGAGGGGGTCAAGAGACCCAGTACTTC. V is TRBV25-1 and J is TRBJ2-5; possibly TRBD1 for D (6 bases). Deletions cut 5 bases from V and 2 bases from J, with 9 bases between. From germline, CDR1 is MGHDK and CDR2 SYGVNS. The CDR3 totals 13 residues.

V gene TRBV2 combines with J gene TRBJ2-7, with D possibly TRBD2 on 6 matching bases. Trimming cost V 3 bases and J 3 bases, with 12 bases left between them. This CDR3 spans 14 amino acids. The germline CDR1 and CDR2 sequences are SNHLY and FYNNEI. The CDR3 loop is CASSEPGLIYEQYV. CDR3 coding DNA: TGTGCCAGCAGTGAGCCGGGACTCATCTACGAGCAGTACGTC.

J is TRBJ2-3 and V is TRBV9; 9 positions agree with TRBD2. V gave up 7 bases and J gave up 2 bases; unmatched junction bases: 5. There are 14 residues in the CDR3. CDR1 is SGDLS, CDR2 YYNGEE, per germline. The CDR3 sequence: CASSRTSDTDTQYF. The CDR3 coding sequence is TGTGCCAGCTCCCGGACTAGCGACACAGATACGCAGTATTTT.

The chain couples TRBV10-3 to TRBJ2-5, with 9 positions matching TRBD1. Germline CDR1 ENHRY, CDR2 SYGVKD. The CDR3 length is 15 residues. Trimming removed 3 bases from V and 2 bases from J; junction bases left unmatched: 4. CDR3 DNA sequence: TGTGCCATCAGTGATCCCGGGACAGGGCAAGAGACCCAGTACTTC. Residues: CAISDPGTGQETQYF.

The rearrangement links TRBV7-2 to TRBJ2-7; weak D call: TRBD2 (7 bases). The CDR3 runs 15 residues. The V end was cut by 1 base, the J end by 2 bases, with 12 bases between. Germline lookup yields CDR1 SGHTA and CDR2 FQGNSA. The CDR3 region is CASSLVAGAAYEQYF. In DNA, the CDR3 is TGTGCCAGCAGCTTAGTTGCGGGGGCCGCCTACGAGCAGTACTTC.

The chain is built from TRBV5-6 and TRBJ1-2; possibly TRBD1 for D (6 bases). V lost 6 bases to trimming and J lost 2 bases, with 17 bases between them. From germline, CDR1 is SGHDT and CDR2 YYEEEE. The CDR3 sequence is 15 residues long. CDR3 residues: CASNQYGGGNYGYTF. CDR3 sequence (DNA): TGTGCCAGCAACCAATACGGGGGGGGCAACTATGGCTACACCTTC.

This sequence joins TRBV2 and TRBJ1-1; tentatively, D is TRBD1 (6 bases). Per germline, CDR1 SNHLY and CDR2 FYNNEI. V lost 7 bases and J 7 bases, leaving 25 bases between the germline ends. The CDR3 runs to 16 residues. The CDR3 coding sequence is TGTGCCAGCAAATCGGGACAATCTGCAGTTAGTGTTGAAGCTTTCTTT. Its protein is CASKSGQSAVSVEAFF.

This chain joins TRBV7-3 and TRBJ2-5; TRBD2 agrees at 10 bases. V trimming: 5 bases; J trimming: 2 bases; junction bases outside the gene matches: 5. CDR1 SGHTA and CDR2 FQGTGA come from the germline V gene. CDR3 size: 15 residues. CDR3 nucleotide sequence: TGTGCCAGCAGCCGCCAAGCGGGGGGGCAAGAGACCCAGTACTTC. Translation: CASSRQAGGQETQYF.

The chain combines TRBV6-5 with TRBJ2-3, with D perhaps TRBD1 (6 bases). CDR3 length: 15 amino acids. The germline gives CDR1 MNHEY, CDR2 SVGAGI. Trimming stripped 5 bases from V and 4 bases from J, with 16 bases between. The CDR3 DNA follows: TGTGCCAGCAGTACCCAGGGGAATTTGCCAGATACGCAGTATTTT. It translates to CASSTQGNLPDTQYF.

V usage is TRBV7-2 and J usage is TRBJ2-5; D remains unclear. The CDR3 runs 14 residues. With 1 base removed from V and 6 bases from J, the gap between germline ends came to 12 bases. Germline CDR1 and CDR2: SGHTA and FQGNSA. The CDR3 loop is CASSLVHTLKTQYF. The CDR3 bases are TGTGCCAGCAGCTTAGTCCACACCTTGAAGACCCAGTACTTC.

J is TRBJ1-2 and V is TRBV7-9; 7 bases align to TRBD1. The V gene's germline CDR1 is SEHNR and CDR2 FQNEAQ (reference sequence). Losses at the gene ends were 1 base for V and 12 bases for J; bases not matched to a gene: 8. This CDR3 comprises 13 residues. CDR3 protein: CASSLVGRGDNTF. DNA of the CDR3: TGTGCCAGCAGCTTAGTGGGCAGGGGGGATAACACCTTC.

The J gene is TRBJ1-4, the V gene TRBV4-2, with TRBD1 identical over 9 bases. Trimming cost V 5 bases and J 5 bases; bases outside gene matches: 3. The CDR3 spans 14 residues. Germline V lookup: CDR1 LGHNA, CDR2 YNFKEQ. CDR3 protein: CASSGDRVNEKLFF. The CDR3 DNA reads TGTGCCAGCAGCGGGGACAGGGTCAATGAAAAACTGTTTTTT.

The gene calls are TRBV10-3 and TRBJ1-4; 7 bases map to TRBD1. CDR3 size: 13 residues. Germline V gives CDR1 ENHRY, CDR2 SYGVKD. Trimming took 7 bases from V and 5 from J; bases not matched to a gene: 4. The CDR3: CAITRDRNEKLFF. The CDR3 nucleotides read TGTGCCATCACTCGGGACAGAAATGAAAAACTGTTTTTT.

The CDR3 bases are TGCAGCGCTCTAGACCGGGCCGGAGGGACCGGGGAGCTGTTTTTT. Translated: CSALDRAGGTGELFF. The genes are TRBV29-1 and TRBJ2-2, with D possibly being TRBD2 (6 bases). Germline values: CDR1 SQVTM, CDR2 ANQGSEA. This CDR3 comprises 15 residues. The V end was cut by 7 bases, the J end by 5 bases, with 20 bases between.

V gene TRBV21-1 combines with J gene TRBJ1-4. TRBV21-1 is a known pseudogene. The CDR3 is made up of 12 amino acids. The CDR3 bases are TGTGCCAGCCGGGGGGAAGGTGAAAAACTGTTTTTT. This encodes CASRGEGEKLFF.